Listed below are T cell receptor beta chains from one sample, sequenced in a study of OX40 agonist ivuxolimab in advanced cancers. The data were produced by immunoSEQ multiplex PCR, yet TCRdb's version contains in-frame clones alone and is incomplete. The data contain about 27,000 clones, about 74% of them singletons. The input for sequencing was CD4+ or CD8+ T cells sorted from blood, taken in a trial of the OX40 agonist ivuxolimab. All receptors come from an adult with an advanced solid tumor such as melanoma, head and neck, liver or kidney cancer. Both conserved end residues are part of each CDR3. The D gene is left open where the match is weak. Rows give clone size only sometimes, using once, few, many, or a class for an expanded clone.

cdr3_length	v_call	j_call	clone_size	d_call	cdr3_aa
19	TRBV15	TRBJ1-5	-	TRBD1	CATSRDEWGLGQGSQPQHF
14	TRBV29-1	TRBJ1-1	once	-	CSVAKRAENTEAFF
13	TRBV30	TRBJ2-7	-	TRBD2	CAWSRLREGEQYF
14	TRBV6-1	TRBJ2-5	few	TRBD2	CASRRAGGQETQYF
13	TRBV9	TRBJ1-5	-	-	CASSVDLFTAQHF
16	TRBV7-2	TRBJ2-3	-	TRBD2	CASSLAGTSGPDTQYF
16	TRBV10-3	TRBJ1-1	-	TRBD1	CAITTGQGAPNTEAFF
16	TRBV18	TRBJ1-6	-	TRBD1	CASSQPGTDYNSPLHF
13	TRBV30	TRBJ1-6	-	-	CAWMGVNGSPLHF
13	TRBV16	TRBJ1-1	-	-	CASSPPGPAEAFF
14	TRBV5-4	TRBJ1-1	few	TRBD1	CASRSRDRNTEAFF
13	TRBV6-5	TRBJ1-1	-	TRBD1	CATHRGMNTEAFF
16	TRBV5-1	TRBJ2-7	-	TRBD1	CASSLAPTGNFDEQYF
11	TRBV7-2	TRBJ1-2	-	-	CASSFGGGYTF
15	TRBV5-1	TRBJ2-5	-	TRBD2	CASSFSGGIQETQYF
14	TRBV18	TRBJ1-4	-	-	CASSPRQVNEKLFF
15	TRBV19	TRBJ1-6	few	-	CASKKDWAVNSPLHF
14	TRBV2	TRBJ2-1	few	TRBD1	CASSPRTGYNEQFF
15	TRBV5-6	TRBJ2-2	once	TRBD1	CASSLPGGRTGELFF
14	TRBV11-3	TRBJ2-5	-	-	CASSLGGQQETQYF
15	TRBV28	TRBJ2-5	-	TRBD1	CASSSPGQPQETQYF
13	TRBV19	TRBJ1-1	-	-	CASSTGLNTEAFF
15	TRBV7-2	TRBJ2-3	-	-	CASSFRGTYTDTQYF
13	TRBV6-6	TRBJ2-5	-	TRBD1	CASSLDRTETQYF